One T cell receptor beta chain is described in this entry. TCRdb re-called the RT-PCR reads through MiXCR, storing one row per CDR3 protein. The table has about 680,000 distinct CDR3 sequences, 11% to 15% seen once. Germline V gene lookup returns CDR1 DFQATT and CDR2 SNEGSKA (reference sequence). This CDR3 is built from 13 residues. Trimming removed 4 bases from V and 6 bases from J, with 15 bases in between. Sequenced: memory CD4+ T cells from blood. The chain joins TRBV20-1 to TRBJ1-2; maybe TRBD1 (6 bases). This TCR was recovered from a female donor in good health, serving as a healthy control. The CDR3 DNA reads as TGCAGTGCTATACCATTTTACAGGGATGGCTACACCTTC. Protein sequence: CSAIPFYRDGYTF.